The subject of this entry is one T cell receptor beta chain. This clone's antigen is unknown. Per-base quality was not reported, and no clone a single base away is much larger than it. These data originate in a study of type 1 regulatory T cells (dated by TCRdb to about 2021). Study-level background: An in vitro protocol by which a Tr1-enriched, alloantigen-specific CD4 T cell product named T-allo10 was generated was characterized in the study. T-allo10 was being evaluated clinically in patients with hematological malignancies who were receiving allogeneic hematopoietic stem cell transplantation.

Study-level results and caveats: A more restricted TCR repertoire was observed in Tr1 cells than in non-Tr1 cells, and this restriction was interpreted in the study as alloantigen-induced clonal expansion.

As encoded in the germline V gene, CDR1 is MNHEY while CDR2 is SVGAGI. Germline trimming: 5 bases from V, 10 bases from J; junction bases outside gene matches: 10. The CDR3 goes from the cysteine to the phenylalanine over 14 residues. The retained sequence is limited to the CDR3, 42 bases, with the frame set at the first base. Sequencing relied on an Illumina MiSeq. Using fastp at Q25 and MiXCR, TCRdb reprocessed the public reads and kept productive beta chains. Entries that share a CDR3 protein sequence are merged under the most common genes and DNA. The sample table lists 63,000 or so distinct CDR3 sequences, around 49% of them with a count of one. The ten largest clones add up to about 2% of the sample.

The receptor was isolated from a human donor in good health. The V and J genes are TRBV6-5 and TRBJ1-1; the junction holds 10 bases that match TRBD1. The source material was cultured non-Tr1 T cells, either the whole culture or a sorted T cell fraction (not recorded which). The label giving this sample's cell subset or site can be read as: non-Tr1 population from the T-allo10 product. The bases are TGTGCCAGCAGTCCGCCGGGACAGGGGCTTGGAGCTTTCTTT. Translated, it reads CASSPPGQGLGAFF.